These 10 T cell receptor beta chains were all obtained from the same sample, sequenced in a study of shared clonotypes between healthy human individuals. This table comes from immunoSEQ multiplex PCR, and its TCRdb copy is limited to in-frame clones, with some not included. The sample contains approximately 500,000 clones, around 96% of which appear only once. The sample taken for sequencing was naive CD4+ T cells sorted from blood. Subset here: CD45RA+ positively selected. These receptors originate from a woman between 25 and 40 years old in good health.

The rearrangement uses TRBV28 and TRBJ2-7, with D possibly matching TRBD1 (5 bases). The germline CDR1 and CDR2 sequences are MDHEN and SYDVKM. This CDR3 region has 12 residues. V lost 5 bases and J lost 3, with 8 bases in between. CDR3 loop: CASSIDSYEQYF. The CDR3 region has the DNA TGTGCCAGCAGTATTGACAGCTACGAGCAGTACTTC.

This sequence joins TRBV11-2 and TRBJ2-1, with 11 bases lining up with TRBD2. The CDR3 is made up of 16 amino acids. Germline loops: CDR1 SGHAT, CDR2 FQNNGV. V trimming: 5 bases; J trimming: 4 bases; junction bases outside the gene matches: 7. CDR3 sequence reads: CASSTTTSGAYNEQFF. CDR3 DNA sequence: TGTGCCAGCAGCACCACGACTAGCGGGGCATACAATGAGCAGTTCTTC.

This clone has more than one count but fewer than ten. J is TRBJ1-3 and V is TRBV27; D remains unclear. Trimming stripped 4 bases from V and 2 bases from J, with 0 bases between. Germline loops: CDR1 MNHEY, CDR2 SMNVEV (reference sequence). The CDR3 length is 11 residues. CDR3 loop: CASSSGNTIYF. Written as DNA, the CDR3 is TGTGCCAGCAGTTCTGGAAACACCATATATTTT.

This chain uses TRBV7-7 with TRBJ2-5; possible D gene TRBD2, 5 bases. There are 15 residues in the CDR3. From germline, CDR1 is SSHAT and CDR2 FNYEAQ (reference sequence). V was cut by 1 base and J by 4 bases, with 13 bases left in between. For the CDR3, the DNA is TGTGCCAGCAGCTTAGTTCGGGGTAATGGAGAGACCCAGTACTTC. Translating it yields CASSLVRGNGETQYF.

Here the CDR3 reads CASSFHRRGDEQFF. In nucleotides, the CDR3 is TGCGCCAGCAGCTTCCACAGGAGGGGCGATGAGCAGTTCTTC. The rearrangement uses TRBV5-1 and TRBJ2-1, with TRBD2 as a possible D gene (6 bases). The CDR3 is 14 amino acids. The germline V gene has CDR1 SGHRS and CDR2 YFSETQ. V lost 2 bases to trimming and J lost 8 bases, with 14 bases between them.

The chain uses TRBV2 and TRBJ2-1, with D tentatively TRBD2 (7 bases). The germline CDR1 and CDR2 sequences are SNHLY and FYNNEI. The V end lost 3 bases, the J end lost 6 bases, and 15 bases lay between the germline ends. There are 15 residues in the CDR3. CDR3 coding DNA: TGTGCCAGCAGTGAGCTAGCGGTAGGGGGCAATGAGCAGTTCTTC. It encodes CASSELAVGGNEQFF.

V is TRBV5-1 and J is TRBJ1-1, with a tentative D call TRBD1 (6 bases). V was pared by 8 bases and J by 0 bases, with 17 bases between. CDR1 and CDR2 (germline): SGHRS, YFSETQ. There are 15 residues in the CDR3. The CDR3 is CASKPQGSMNTEAFF. In DNA form, the CDR3 reads TGCGCCAGTAAGCCACAGGGTTCCATGAACACTGAAGCTTTCTTT.

The genes are TRBV14 and TRBJ2-3; D ambiguous. This CDR3 has 14 amino acids. CDR1 and CDR2 (germline): SGHDN, FVKESK. Trimming took 0 bases from V and 4 from J, leaving 8 bases between them. CDR3 in DNA: TGTGCCAGCAGCCAAGATCCAGGTTCAGATACGCAGTATTTT. This codes for CASSQDPGSDTQYF.

The chain carries TRBV28 and TRBJ2-1, with 11 bases identical to TRBD2. Germline CDR1 and CDR2: MDHEN and SYDVKM. This CDR3 spans 14 amino acids. The J segment lost 8 bases and the V segment lost 6 bases, leaving 6 bases of the junction unmatched. The CDR3 nucleotides are TGTGCCAGCAGACCTAGCGGGAGGCGAGATGAGCAGTTCTTC. It specifies CASRPSGRRDEQFF. Based on the CDR3 plus reference TRBV28 and TRBJ2-1, the full variable domain is DVKVTQSSRYLVKRTGEKVFLECVQDMDHENMFWYRQDPGLGLRLIYFSYDVKMKEKGDIPEGYSVSREKKERFSLILESASTNQTSMYLCASRPSGRRDEQFFGPGTRLTVL.

The rearrangement joins TRBV28 to TRBJ1-1; TRBD1 matches 9 bases. The length of the CDR3 is 16 residues. Germline CDR1 reads MDHEN; CDR2 reads SYDVKM. J was trimmed by 4 bases and V by 4 bases; bases with no gene match: 10. The CDR3 loop reads CASSSWGQGAFTEAFF. The DNA of the CDR3 is TGTGCCAGCAGTTCCTGGGGACAGGGAGCGTTCACTGAAGCTTTCTTT.